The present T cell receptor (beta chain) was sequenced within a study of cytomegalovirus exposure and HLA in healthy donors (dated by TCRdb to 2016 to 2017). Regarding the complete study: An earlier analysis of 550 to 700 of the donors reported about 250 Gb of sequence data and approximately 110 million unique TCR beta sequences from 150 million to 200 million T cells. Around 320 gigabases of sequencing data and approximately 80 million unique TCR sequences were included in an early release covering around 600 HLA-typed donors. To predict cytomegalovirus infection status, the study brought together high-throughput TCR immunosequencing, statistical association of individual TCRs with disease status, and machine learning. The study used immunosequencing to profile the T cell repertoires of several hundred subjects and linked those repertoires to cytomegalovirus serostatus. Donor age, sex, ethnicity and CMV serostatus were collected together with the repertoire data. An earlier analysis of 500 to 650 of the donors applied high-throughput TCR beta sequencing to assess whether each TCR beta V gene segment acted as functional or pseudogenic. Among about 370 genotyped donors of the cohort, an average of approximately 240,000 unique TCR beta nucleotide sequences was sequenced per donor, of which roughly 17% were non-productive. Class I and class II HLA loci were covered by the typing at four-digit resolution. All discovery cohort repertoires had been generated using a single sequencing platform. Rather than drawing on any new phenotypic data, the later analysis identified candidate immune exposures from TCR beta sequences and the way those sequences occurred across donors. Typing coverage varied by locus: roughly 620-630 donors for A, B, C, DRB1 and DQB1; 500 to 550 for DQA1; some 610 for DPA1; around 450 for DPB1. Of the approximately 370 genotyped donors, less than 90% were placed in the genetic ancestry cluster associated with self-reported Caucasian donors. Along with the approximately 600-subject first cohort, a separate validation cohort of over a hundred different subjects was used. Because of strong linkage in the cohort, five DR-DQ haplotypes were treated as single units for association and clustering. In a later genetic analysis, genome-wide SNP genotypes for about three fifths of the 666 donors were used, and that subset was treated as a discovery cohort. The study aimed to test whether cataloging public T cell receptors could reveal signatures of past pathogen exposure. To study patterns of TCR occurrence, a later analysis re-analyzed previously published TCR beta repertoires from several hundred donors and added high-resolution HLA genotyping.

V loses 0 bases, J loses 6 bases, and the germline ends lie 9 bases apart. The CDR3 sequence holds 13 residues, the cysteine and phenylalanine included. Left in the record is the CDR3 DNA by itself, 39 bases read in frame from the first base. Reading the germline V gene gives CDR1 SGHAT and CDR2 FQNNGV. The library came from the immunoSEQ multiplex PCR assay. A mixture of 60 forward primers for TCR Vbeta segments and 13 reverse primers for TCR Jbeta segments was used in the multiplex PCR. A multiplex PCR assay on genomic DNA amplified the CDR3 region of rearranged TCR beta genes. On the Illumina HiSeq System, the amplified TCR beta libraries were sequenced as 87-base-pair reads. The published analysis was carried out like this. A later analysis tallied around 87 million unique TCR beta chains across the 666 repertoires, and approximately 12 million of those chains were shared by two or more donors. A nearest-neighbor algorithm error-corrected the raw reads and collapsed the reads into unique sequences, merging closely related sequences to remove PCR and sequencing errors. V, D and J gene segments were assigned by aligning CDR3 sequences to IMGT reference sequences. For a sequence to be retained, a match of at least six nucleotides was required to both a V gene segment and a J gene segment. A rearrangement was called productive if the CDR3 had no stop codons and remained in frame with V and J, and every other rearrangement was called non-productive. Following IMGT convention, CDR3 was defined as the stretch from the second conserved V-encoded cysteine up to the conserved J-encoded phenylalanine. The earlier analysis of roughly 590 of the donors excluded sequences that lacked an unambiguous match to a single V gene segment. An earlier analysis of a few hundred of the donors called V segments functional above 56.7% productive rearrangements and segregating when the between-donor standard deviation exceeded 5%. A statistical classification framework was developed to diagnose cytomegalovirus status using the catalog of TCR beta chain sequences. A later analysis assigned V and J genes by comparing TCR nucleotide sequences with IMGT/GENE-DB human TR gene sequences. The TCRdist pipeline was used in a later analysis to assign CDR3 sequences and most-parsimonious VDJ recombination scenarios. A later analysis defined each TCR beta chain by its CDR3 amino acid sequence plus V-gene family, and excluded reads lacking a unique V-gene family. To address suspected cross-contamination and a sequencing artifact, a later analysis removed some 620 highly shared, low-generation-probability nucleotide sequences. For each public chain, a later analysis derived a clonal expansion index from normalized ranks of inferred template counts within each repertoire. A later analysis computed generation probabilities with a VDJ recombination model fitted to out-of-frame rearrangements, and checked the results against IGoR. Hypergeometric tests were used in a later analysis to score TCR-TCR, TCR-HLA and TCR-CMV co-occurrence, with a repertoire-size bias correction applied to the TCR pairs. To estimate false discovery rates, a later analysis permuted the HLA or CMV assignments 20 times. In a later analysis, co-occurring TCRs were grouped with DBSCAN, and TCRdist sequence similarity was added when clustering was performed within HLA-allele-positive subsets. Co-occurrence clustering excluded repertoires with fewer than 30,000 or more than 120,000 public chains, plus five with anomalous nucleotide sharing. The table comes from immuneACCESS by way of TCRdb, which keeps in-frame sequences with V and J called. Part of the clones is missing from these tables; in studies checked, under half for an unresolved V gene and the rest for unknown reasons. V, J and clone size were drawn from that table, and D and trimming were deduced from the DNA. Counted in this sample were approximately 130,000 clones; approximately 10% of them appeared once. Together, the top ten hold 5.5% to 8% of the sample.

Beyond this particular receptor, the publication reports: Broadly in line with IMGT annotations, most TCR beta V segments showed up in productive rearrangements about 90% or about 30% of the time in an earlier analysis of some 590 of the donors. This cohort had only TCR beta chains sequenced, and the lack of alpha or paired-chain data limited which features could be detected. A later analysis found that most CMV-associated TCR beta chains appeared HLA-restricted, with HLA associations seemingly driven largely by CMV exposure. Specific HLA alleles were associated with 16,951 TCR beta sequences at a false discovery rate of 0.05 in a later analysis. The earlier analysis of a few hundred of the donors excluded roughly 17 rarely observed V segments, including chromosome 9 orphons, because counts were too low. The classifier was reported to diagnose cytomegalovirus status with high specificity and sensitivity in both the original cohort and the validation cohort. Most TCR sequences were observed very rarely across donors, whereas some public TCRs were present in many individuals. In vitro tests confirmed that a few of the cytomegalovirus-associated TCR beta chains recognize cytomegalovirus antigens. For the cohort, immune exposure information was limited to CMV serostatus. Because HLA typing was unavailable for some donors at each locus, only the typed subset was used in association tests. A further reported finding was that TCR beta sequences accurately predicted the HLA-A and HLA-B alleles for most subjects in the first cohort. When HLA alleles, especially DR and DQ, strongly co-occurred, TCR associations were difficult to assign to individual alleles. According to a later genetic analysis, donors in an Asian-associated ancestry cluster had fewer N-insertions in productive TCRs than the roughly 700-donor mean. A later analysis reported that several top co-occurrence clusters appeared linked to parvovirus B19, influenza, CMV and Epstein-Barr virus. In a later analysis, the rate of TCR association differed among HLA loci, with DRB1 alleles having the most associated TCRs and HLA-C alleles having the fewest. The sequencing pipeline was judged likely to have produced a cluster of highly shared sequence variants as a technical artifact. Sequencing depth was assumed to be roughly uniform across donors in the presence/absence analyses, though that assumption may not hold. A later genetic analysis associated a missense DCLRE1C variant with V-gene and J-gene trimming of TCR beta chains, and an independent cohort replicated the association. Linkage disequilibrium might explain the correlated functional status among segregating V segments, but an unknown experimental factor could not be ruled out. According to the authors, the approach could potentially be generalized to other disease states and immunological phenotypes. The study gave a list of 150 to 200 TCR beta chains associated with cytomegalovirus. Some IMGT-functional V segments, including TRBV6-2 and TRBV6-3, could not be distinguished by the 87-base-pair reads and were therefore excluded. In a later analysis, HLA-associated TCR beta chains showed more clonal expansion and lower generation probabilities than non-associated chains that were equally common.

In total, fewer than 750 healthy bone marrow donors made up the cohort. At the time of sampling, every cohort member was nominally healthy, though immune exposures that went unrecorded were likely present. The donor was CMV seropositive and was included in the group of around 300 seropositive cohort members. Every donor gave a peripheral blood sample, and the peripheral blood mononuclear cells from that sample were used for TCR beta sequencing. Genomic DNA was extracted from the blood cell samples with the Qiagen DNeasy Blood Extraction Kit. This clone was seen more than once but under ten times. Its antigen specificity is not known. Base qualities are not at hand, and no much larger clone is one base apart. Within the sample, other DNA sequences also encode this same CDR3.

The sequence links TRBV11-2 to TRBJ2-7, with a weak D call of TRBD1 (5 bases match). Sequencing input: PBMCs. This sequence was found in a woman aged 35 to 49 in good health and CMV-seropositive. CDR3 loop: CASSLDREGEQYF. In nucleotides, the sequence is TGTGCCAGCAGCTTAGACAGGGAAGGCGAGCAGTACTTC.